This T cell receptor (beta chain) was identified in a study of beta chain features in type 1 diabetes. Study-wide points: In all four CD4+ subsets, TCRB CDR3 length was significantly, moderately reduced in type 1 diabetes.

With V trimmed by 4 bases and J by 0 bases, 9 bases remained unmatched. Germline V gene lookup returns CDR1 SGHTA and CDR2 FQGNSA. CDR3 length: 18 residues. This clone was counted only a few times. Its matching antigen is unknown. It was via CD45RO/CCR7/CD25/CD127/CD95/CD27 that CD4+ naive, central memory, regulatory and stem cell-like memory cells were sorted. The authors reverse transcribed all of the isolated RNA, so sequencing captured expressed TCRB transcripts. TCRdb keeps only in-frame clones here, not all; method: immunoSEQ multiplex PCR. The sample lists about 660,000 clones; around 15% were seen once.

V usage is TRBV7-2 and J usage is TRBJ2-1, with 10 bases identical to TRBD2. This TCR came from a man younger than 35 with type 1 diabetes. Sequenced material: naive CD4+ T cells from blood. The CDR3: CASSSRTSGWSSYNEQFF. Here the CDR3 DNA reads TGTGCCAGCAGCTCCCGGACTAGCGGATGGAGCTCCTACAATGAGCAGTTCTTC.